These T cell receptor beta chains were read from a single sample in a study of cytomegalovirus exposure and HLA in healthy donors. The repertoire was sequenced with immunoSEQ multiplex PCR; TCRdb's copy has only in-frame clones and lacks some. The profile shows around 180,000 clones, roughly 87% of them singletons. The sample comprised PBMCs. The receptors were gathered from a girl under three years old in good health and CMV-seronegative. Each CDR3 is given with its conserved first and last residue. The order of the fields is D gene, V gene, J gene, CDR3 DNA, CDR3 protein. D genes are given only for firm matches.

d_gene: NA; v_gene: TRBV5-4; j_gene: TRBJ1-1; CDR3nt: TGTGCCAGCAGCTTGGCTCGGAGGGGTACTGAAGCTTTCTTT; CDR3aa: CASSLARRGTEAFF
d_gene: NA; v_gene: TRBV4-3; j_gene: TRBJ2-7; CDR3nt: TGCGCCAGCAGCCAAGCCGCCTCCGCGGGGAACTACGAGCAGTACTTC; CDR3aa: CASSQAASAGNYEQYF
d_gene: TRBD2; v_gene: TRBV5-6; j_gene: TRBJ2-1; CDR3nt: TGTGCCAGCAGCTTCGGTACTAGCGGGTACAATGAGCAGTTCTTC; CDR3aa: CASSFGTSGYNEQFF
d_gene: TRBD1; v_gene: TRBV30; j_gene: TRBJ2-7; CDR3nt: TGTGCCTGGAGTGATATAGGGACAGGGTTCCACGAGCAGTACTTC; CDR3aa: CAWSDIGTGFHEQYF
d_gene: NA; v_gene: TRBV10-1; j_gene: TRBJ2-3; CDR3nt: TGCGCCAGCAGTGACCCTAGCTTGGTGGGAGATACGCAGTATTTT; CDR3aa: CASSDPSLVGDTQYF
d_gene: TRBD1; v_gene: TRBV29-1; j_gene: TRBJ1-2; CDR3nt: TGCAGCGTTGAAGAAGGGACAGGCAACTATGGCTACACCTTC; CDR3aa: CSVEEGTGNYGYTF
d_gene: TRBD2; v_gene: TRBV29-1; j_gene: TRBJ2-3; CDR3nt: TGCAGCGTTAGCGGGAGCGCCATAGATACGCAGTATTTT; CDR3aa: CSVSGSAIDTQYF
d_gene: NA; v_gene: TRBV15; j_gene: TRBJ2-6; CDR3nt: TGTGCCACCAGACGGGGGGACAAGTTCTCTGGGGCCAACGTCCTGACTTTC; CDR3aa: CATRRGDKFSGANVLTF
d_gene: TRBD1; v_gene: TRBV4-1; j_gene: TRBJ1-6; CDR3nt: TGCGCCAGCAGCCAGGGACAGGGCAATTCACCCCTCCACTTT; CDR3aa: CASSQGQGNSPLHF
d_gene: TRBD2; v_gene: TRBV9; j_gene: TRBJ2-7; CDR3nt: TGTGCCAGCAGCGCTGAGCCGGGACCGGGGGGGGATGAGCAGTACTTC; CDR3aa: CASSAEPGPGGDEQYF
d_gene: NA; v_gene: TRBV5-4; j_gene: TRBJ1-2; CDR3nt: TGTGCCAGCAGCTTGGTCGGGGGTCGAACCTATGGCTACACCTTC; CDR3aa: CASSLVGGRTYGYTF
d_gene: NA; v_gene: TRBV9; j_gene: TRBJ2-1; CDR3nt: TGTGCCAGCACCCGCGGCGGGGGCGAACTTTACAATGAGCAGTTCTTC; CDR3aa: CASTRGGGELYNEQFF
d_gene: NA; v_gene: TRBV12-5; j_gene: TRBJ1-2; CDR3nt: TGTGCTAGTGGTTTGGTACGACTCGGACAGCCGGGTAACTATGGCTACACCTTC; CDR3aa: CASGLVRLGQPGNYGYTF
d_gene: NA; v_gene: TRBV5-5; j_gene: TRBJ1-1; CDR3nt: TGTGCCAGCAGCTTACCAGGGATGTGGGCTTTCTTT; CDR3aa: CASSLPGMWAFF
d_gene: NA; v_gene: TRBV2; j_gene: TRBJ1-5; CDR3nt: TGTGCCAGCAGTGCGGAGGGTGGCAATCAGCCCCAGCATTTT; CDR3aa: CASSAEGGNQPQHF
d_gene: NA; v_gene: TRBV27; j_gene: TRBJ1-6; CDR3nt: TGTGCCAGCAGTTCAAACAGGGCTTCACCCCTCCACTTT; CDR3aa: CASSSNRASPLHF
d_gene: NA; v_gene: TRBV6-5; j_gene: TRBJ1-5; CDR3nt: TGTGCCAGCAGTTACTCGGGGGGACGGGAGCCCCAGCATTTT; CDR3aa: CASSYSGGREPQHF
d_gene: NA; v_gene: TRBV4-1; j_gene: TRBJ1-2; CDR3nt: TGCGCCAGCAGCCAGAGGGATGGCTACACCTTC; CDR3aa: CASSQRDGYTF